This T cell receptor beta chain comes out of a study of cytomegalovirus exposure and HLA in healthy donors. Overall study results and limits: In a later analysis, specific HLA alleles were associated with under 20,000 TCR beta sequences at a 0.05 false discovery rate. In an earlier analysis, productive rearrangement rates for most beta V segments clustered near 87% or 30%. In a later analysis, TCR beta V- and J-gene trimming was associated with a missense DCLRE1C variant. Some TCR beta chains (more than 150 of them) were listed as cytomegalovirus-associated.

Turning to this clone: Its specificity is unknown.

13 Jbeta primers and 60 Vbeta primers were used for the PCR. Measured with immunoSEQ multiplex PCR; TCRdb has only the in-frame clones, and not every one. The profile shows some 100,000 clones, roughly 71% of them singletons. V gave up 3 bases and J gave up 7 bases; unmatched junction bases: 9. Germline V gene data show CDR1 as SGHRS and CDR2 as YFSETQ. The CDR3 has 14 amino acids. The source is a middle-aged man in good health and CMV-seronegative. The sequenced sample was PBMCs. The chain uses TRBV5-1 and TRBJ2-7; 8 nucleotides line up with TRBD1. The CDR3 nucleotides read TGCGCCAGCAGCTATCGCCAGGGGGCGCGTGAGCAGTACTTC. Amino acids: CASSYRQGAREQYF.